The 30 T cell receptor beta chains in this list originate from one sample, sequenced in a study of blood T cell repertoires in COVID-19. TCRdb's table, derived via immunoSEQ multiplex PCR, lists solely in-frame clones and lacks some. The sample shows around 430,000 clones, about nine tenths of them seen only once. Sequenced: peripheral blood. The receptors were sampled from a woman aged 50 to 60 with COVID-19, enrolled during active disease.

V gene TRBV2 combines with J gene TRBJ2-7; D possibly corresponds to TRBD1 (5 bases). The CDR3 sequence is 12 residues long. The V gene lost 4 bases and the J gene lost 13 bases, with 17 bases spanning the gap. In germline, CDR1 is SNHLY, CDR2 FYNNEI. Written as DNA, the CDR3 is TGTGCCAGCAGTGTATCTTGGCAGGGCCAATACTTC. Protein product: CASSVSWQGQYF.

The J gene is TRBJ1-3, the V gene TRBV11-2; 8 nucleotides agree with TRBD1. The V gene's germline CDR1 is SGHAT and CDR2 FQNNGV. The CDR3 is 17 amino acids. V was pared by 3 bases and J by 3 bases, with 10 bases of the junction left unmatched. Here the CDR3 DNA reads TGTGCCAGCAGCTTCTTTGTGACAGGGGCAGGTGGAAACACCATATATTTT. This gives the protein CASSFFVTGAGGNTIYF.

This chain links TRBV7-8 with TRBJ1-6; D is possibly TRBD1 (5 bases). From germline, CDR1 is SGHVS and CDR2 FQNEAQ. V lost 2 bases and J 9 bases, leaving 17 bases between the germline ends. CDR3 length: 16 amino acids. CDR3 DNA: TGTGCCAGCAGCTTAAGCAGGGATCCTAGGGGTTCACCCCTCCACTTT. Its translation is CASSLSRDPRGSPLHF.

Regarding this clone: The identical CDR3 is also encoded by other nucleotide sequences in the sample. V gene TRBV10-1 combines with J gene TRBJ1-1; D is undetermined. The CDR3 has 13 residues. Looked up from germline, CDR1 is WNHNN and CDR2 is SYGVQD (reference sequence). V was shortened by 3 bases and J by 2 bases, with 7 bases between the two germline ends. CDR3 region: CASSESLNTEAFF. The CDR3 DNA reads as TGCGCCAGCAGTGAATCCCTAAACACTGAAGCTTTCTTT.

Only a few counts were recorded for this clone. The J gene is TRBJ1-5, the V gene TRBV5-6; a possible D gene is TRBD1 (5 bases). The V and J ends lost 1 base and 1 base respectively, with 12 bases between them. CDR3 length: 16 amino acids. Germline V lookup: CDR1 SGHDT, CDR2 YYEEEE. The CDR3 is CASSLKAGTSNQPQHF. The CDR3 DNA follows: TGTGCCAGCAGCTTGAAGGCGGGGACGAGCAATCAGCCCCAGCATTTT.

This clone has only a few counts. The chain carries TRBV6-1 and TRBJ2-7; possible D gene TRBD1, 5 bases. Between the trimmed V and J ends, which lost 3 bases and 6 bases, there was a span of 18 bases. Germline V gene sequence: CDR1 MNHNS, CDR2 SASEGT. The CDR3 has 15 residues. This CDR3 reads CASSDIWQGGGEQYF. The DNA of the CDR3 is TGTGCCAGCAGTGATATCTGGCAGGGTGGCGGCGAGCAGTACTTC.

J is TRBJ1-1 and V is TRBV29-1, with D unclear. The germline V gene encodes CDR1 SQVTM and CDR2 ANQGSEA. CDR3 length equals 14 residues. The V end was cut by 0 bases, the J end by 5 bases, with 13 bases between. The CDR3 coding sequence is TGCAGCGTTGAAGATCAACACCCGGGGACTGAAGCTTTCTTT. It codes for CSVEDQHPGTEAFF.

The sample holds one count of this clone. Given the absence of the conserved phenylalanine or tryptophan at the CDR3 end, a read error is likely. Because the CDR3's place on the DNA is in doubt, the DNA is left out and the CDR3 is given as listed by TCRdb. The V call is TRBV2, the J call TRBJ1-2; the table assigns TRBD1, which was not confirmed against the DNA. The germline V gene encodes CDR1 SNHLY and CDR2 FYNNEI. Both ends counted, the CDR3 spans 9 residues. Here the CDR3 reads CASMLGQSS.

This chain uses TRBV12-3 or TRBV12-4 with TRBJ1-3, with a tentative D call TRBD1 (5 bases). This CDR3 is 11 amino acids long. CDR3 coding DNA: TGTCTAGTCAGGGTCGGAAACACCATATATTTT. It codes for CLVRVGNTIYF.

This sequence joins TRBV27 and TRBJ2-4; D is perhaps TRBD1 (5 bases). This CDR3 region has 15 residues. Germline CDR1 and CDR2: MNHEY and SMNVEV (reference sequence). The V end lost 6 bases, the J end lost 0 bases, and 12 bases lay between the germline ends. CDR3 sequence reads: CASSPLGEAKNIQYF. The CDR3 DNA reads TGTGCCAGCAGCCCTTTAGGGGAAGCCAAAAACATTCAGTACTTC.

J is TRBJ1-1 and V is TRBV25-1; D may be TRBD1 (5 bases). Germline CDR1 is MGHDK and CDR2 is SYGVNS. V was trimmed by 4 bases and J by 6 bases, leaving 21 bases between them. The CDR3 runs 16 residues. This CDR3 reads CASSGVAEQVASEAFF. The CDR3 nucleotides are TGTGCCAGCAGTGGAGTAGCGGAACAGGTAGCCTCTGAAGCTTTCTTT.

The rearrangement joins TRBV7-9 to TRBJ1-1; a weak D match, TRBD1 (5 bases). From germline, CDR1 is SEHNR and CDR2 FQNEAQ (reference sequence). V dropped 5 bases and J dropped 11 bases, with 15 bases sitting between them. CDR3 size: 12 residues. The CDR3 sequence: CASSAPGEGAFF. CDR3 bases: TGTGCCAGCAGCGCGCCGGGGGAGGGGGCTTTCTTT.

This sequence joins TRBV5-1 and TRBJ2-7, with TRBD1 identical over 9 bases. This CDR3 is built from 15 residues. Germline V CDR1 and CDR2: SGHRS, YFSETQ. J was trimmed by 3 bases and V by 7 bases; bases with no gene match: 11. The CDR3 sequence is CASSLRGTGYYEQYF. The CDR3 bases are TGCGCCAGCTCTTTGAGAGGGACAGGGTACTACGAGCAGTACTTC.

The chain recombines TRBV6-4 with TRBJ1-2; a possible D gene is TRBD1 (5 bases). Germline CDR1 reads MRHNA; CDR2 reads SNTAGT. Trimming removed 0 bases at V and 10 bases at J, with 15 bases between. The CDR3 is 14 residues long. The CDR3 DNA is TGTGCCAGCAGTGACTCTTACAGGAAACCAGCCTACACCTTC. Translating it yields CASSDSYRKPAYTF.

The sample holds a few counts of this clone. The rearrangement joins TRBV15 to TRBJ2-7; D ambiguous. CDR1 and CDR2 (germline): LNHNV, YYDKDF (reference sequence). V was shortened by 5 bases and J by 3 bases, with 14 bases between the two germline ends. The CDR3 runs to 14 residues. CDR3 nucleotides: TGTGCCACCAGCCTCCCGGGTCTACGCTACGAGCAGTACTTC. This sequence encodes CATSLPGLRYEQYF.

The chain links TRBV7-9 to TRBJ2-7; tentatively, D is TRBD1 (6 bases). The CDR3 totals 13 residues. V gave up 5 bases and J gave up 6 bases, with 14 bases separating them. Per the germline V gene, CDR1 is SEHNR and CDR2 is FQNEAQ (reference sequence). CDR3 nucleotides: TGTGCCAGCAGCCTGGACAGTATCGGCGAGCAGTACTTC. Amino acid sequence: CASSLDSIGEQYF.

The chain is built from TRBV5-1 and TRBJ1-5; 7 nucleotides match TRBD1. V dropped 2 bases and J dropped 5; count of bases not matched to a gene: 7. CDR1 and CDR2 from the germline V gene are SGHRS and YFSETQ. The CDR3 loop spans 15 amino acids. For the CDR3, the DNA is TGCGCCAGCAGCTTTAGAGGGGGCCAGGATCAGCCCCAGCATTTT. Its translation: CASSFRGGQDQPQHF.

V gene TRBV7-2 combines with J gene TRBJ1-5; no clear D. Trimming shortened V by 5 bases and J by 4 bases, and 9 bases separated the two germline ends. Germline V gives CDR1 SGHTA, CDR2 FQGNSA. The CDR3 covers 13 residues. Here the CDR3 DNA reads TGTGCCAGCAGCCGAGGGAGAAATCAGCCCCAGCATTTT. This translates into CASSRGRNQPQHF. The full variable domain, completed using reference TRBV7-2 and TRBJ1-5, is GAGVSQSPSNKVTEKGKDVELRCDPISGHTALYWYRQSLGQGLEFLIYFQGNSAPDKSGLPSDRFSAERTGGSVSTLTIQRTQQEDSAVYLCASSRGRNQPQHFGDGTRLSIL.

The count of this clone is one. The rearrangement links TRBV2 to TRBJ2-1; D gene ambiguous. CDR3 length equals 14 residues. Germline values: CDR1 SNHLY, CDR2 FYNNEI. The ends were cut back, 5 bases at V and 4 bases at J, with 12 bases in the middle. In nucleotides, the CDR3 is TGTGCCAGCAGTTCGCTCTACGGGTACAATGAGCAGTTCTTC. Protein product: CASSSLYGYNEQFF.

J is TRBJ1-4 and V is TRBV7-7; TRBD1 might be the D (5 bases). The CDR3 is 16 residues long. Germline assignment: CDR1 SSHAT and CDR2 FNYEAQ (reference sequence). The ends were cut back, 1 base at V and 5 bases at J, with 14 bases in the middle. The CDR3 coding sequence is TGTGCCAGCAGCTTAGACGCCGGGACTAAGAATGAAAAACTGTTTTTT. This encodes CASSLDAGTKNEKLFF.

J is TRBJ1-2 and V is TRBV5-1; TRBD1 might be the D (6 bases). V was trimmed by 6 bases and J by 2 bases, leaving 14 bases between them. CDR3 size: 14 residues. Germline CDR1 is SGHRS and CDR2 is YFSETQ. CDR3 nucleotides: TGCGCCAGCACCCCCGAAGGACAGAACTATGGCTACACCTTC. Protein product: CASTPEGQNYGYTF.

The rearrangement links TRBV24-1 to TRBJ1-5; D may be TRBD1 (5 bases). Germline V lookup: CDR1 KGHDR, CDR2 SFDVKD. V was trimmed by 9 bases and J by 11 bases, leaving 7 bases between them. The CDR3 length is 9 residues. CDR3 loop: CATPGSQHF. CDR3 coding DNA: TGTGCCACCCCAGGGTCCCAGCATTTT.

The gene calls are TRBV5-1 and TRBJ1-1, with D possibly being TRBD1 (5 bases). Germline V lookup: CDR1 SGHRS, CDR2 YFSETQ. V lost 2 bases and J 5 bases, leaving 13 bases between the germline ends. The CDR3 loop spans 14 amino acids. The CDR3 reads CASSFDGGRTEAFF. In DNA, the CDR3 is TGCGCCAGCAGCTTTGACGGGGGGAGGACTGAAGCTTTCTTT.

The rearrangement uses TRBV11-2 and TRBJ1-1; D unclear. The CDR3 contains 14 residues. Per germline, CDR1 SGHAT and CDR2 FQNNGV. Between the trimmed V and J ends, which lost 4 bases and 6 bases, there was a span of 15 bases. The DNA of the CDR3 is TGTGCCAGCAGCTCCCGACTTAACACGGCTGAAGCTTTCTTT. Protein sequence: CASSSRLNTAEAFF.

V usage is TRBV4-2 and J usage is TRBJ2-3, with D perhaps TRBD1 (5 bases). The CDR3 length is 17 residues. CDR1 and CDR2 (germline): LGHNA, YNFKEQ. Trimming removed 1 base at V and 6 bases at J, with 20 bases between. This chain's CDR3 is CASSQVGTGHLGDTQYF. In nucleotides, the CDR3 is TGTGCCAGCAGCCAAGTAGGAACAGGCCATCTCGGGGATACGCAGTATTTT.

This clone has only a few counts. Here the CDR3 reads CATSRDRGNEQYF. The CDR3 DNA is TGTGCCACCTCCCGGGACAGGGGGAACGAGCAGTACTTC. The chain links TRBV19 to TRBJ2-7; 11 bases match TRBD1. J lost 5 bases, V lost 10 bases, and 7 bases had no gene match. The germline V gene has CDR1 LNHDA and CDR2 SQIVND (reference sequence). This CDR3 comprises 13 residues. The variable domain in full, with the rest retrieved from reference TRBV19 and TRBJ2-7, is DGGITQSPKYLFRKEGQNVTLSCEQNLNHDAMYWYRQDPGQGLRLIYYSQIVNDFQKGDIAEGYSVSREKKESFPLTVTSAQKNPTAFYLCATSRDRGNEQYFGPGTRLTVT.

The CDR3 sequence is CASSHSGGLQETQYF. CDR3 sequence (DNA): TGCGCCAGCAGCCACAGCGGGGGGCTCCAAGAGACCCAGTACTTC. The rearrangement links TRBV5-1 to TRBJ2-5, with 9 bases fitting TRBD2. This CDR3 is 15 amino acids long. CDR1 SGHRS and CDR2 YFSETQ come from the germline V gene. V was pared by 4 bases and J by 1 base, with 5 bases of the junction left unmatched.

This clone was detected only a few times. The chain carries TRBV5-1 and TRBJ1-3; tentative D call: TRBD1 (6 bases). V lost 4 bases, J lost 5 bases, and 16 bases lay in between. The CDR3 has 15 residues. CDR1 is SGHRS and CDR2 is YFSETQ in the germline V gene. The CDR3 nucleotides read TGCGCCAGCAGCACGGACGACAGGCCCCGAAACACCATATATTTT. Its translation: CASSTDDRPRNTIYF.

The V call is TRBV7-2, the J call TRBJ2-5; D is possibly TRBD1 (5 bases). Germline values: CDR1 SGHTA, CDR2 FQGNSA. This CDR3 has 14 amino acids. Trimming shortened V by 10 bases and J by 2 bases, and 17 bases separated the two germline ends. CDR3 sequence: CATKGDRAQETQYF. CDR3 DNA: TGTGCCACCAAAGGGGATCGGGCACAAGAGACCCAGTACTTC.

DNA of the CDR3: TGTGCCAGCAGCCGAGGGTACGAGCAGTACTTC. Its translation: CASSRGYEQYF. The chain joins TRBV14 to TRBJ2-7, with a tentative D call TRBD2 (5 bases). The germline V gene encodes CDR1 SGHDN and CDR2 FVKESK. Trimming pared 4 bases from V and 4 bases from J, leaving 5 bases between. This CDR3 comprises 11 residues.